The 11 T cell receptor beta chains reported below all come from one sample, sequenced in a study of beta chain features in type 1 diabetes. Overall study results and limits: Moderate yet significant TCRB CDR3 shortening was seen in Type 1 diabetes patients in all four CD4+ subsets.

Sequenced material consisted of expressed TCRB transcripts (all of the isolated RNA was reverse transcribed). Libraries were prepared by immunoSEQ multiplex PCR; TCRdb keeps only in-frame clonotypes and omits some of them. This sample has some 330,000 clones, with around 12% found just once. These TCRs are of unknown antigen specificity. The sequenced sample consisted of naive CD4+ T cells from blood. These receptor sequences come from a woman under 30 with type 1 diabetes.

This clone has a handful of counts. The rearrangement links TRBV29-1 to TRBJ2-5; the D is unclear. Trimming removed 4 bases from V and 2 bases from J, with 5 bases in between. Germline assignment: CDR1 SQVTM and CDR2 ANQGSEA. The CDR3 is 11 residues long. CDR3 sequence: CSVARQETQYF. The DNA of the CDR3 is TGCAGCGTTGCTAGACAAGAGACCCAGTACTTC.

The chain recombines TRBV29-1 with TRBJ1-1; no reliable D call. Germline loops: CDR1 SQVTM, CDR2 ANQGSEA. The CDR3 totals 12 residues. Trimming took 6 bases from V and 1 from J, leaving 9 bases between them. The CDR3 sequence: CSVGLGNTEAFF. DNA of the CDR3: TGCAGCGTCGGACTTGGGAACACTGAAGCTTTCTTT.

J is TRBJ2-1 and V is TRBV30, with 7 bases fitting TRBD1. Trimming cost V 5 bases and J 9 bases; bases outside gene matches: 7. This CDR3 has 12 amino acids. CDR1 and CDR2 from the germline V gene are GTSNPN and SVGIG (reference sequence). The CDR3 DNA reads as TGTGCCTGGGGACAGGTGGTCGGTGAGCAGTTCTTC. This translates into CAWGQVVGEQFF.

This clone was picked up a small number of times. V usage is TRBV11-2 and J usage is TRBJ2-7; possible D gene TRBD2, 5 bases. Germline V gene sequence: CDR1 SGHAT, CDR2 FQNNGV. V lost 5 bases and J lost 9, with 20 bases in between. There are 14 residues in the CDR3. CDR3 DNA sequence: TGTGCCAGCAGCGCGACCGCGGGCCCGGTCGGGCAGTACTTC. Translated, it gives CASSATAGPVGQYF.

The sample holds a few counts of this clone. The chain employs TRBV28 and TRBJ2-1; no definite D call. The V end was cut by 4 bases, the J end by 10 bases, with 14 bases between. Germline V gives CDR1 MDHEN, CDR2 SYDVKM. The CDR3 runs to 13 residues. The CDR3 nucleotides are TGTGCCAGCAGTTCCCCATCTATCTGGGAGCAGTTCTTC. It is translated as CASSSPSIWEQFF.

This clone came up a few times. CDR3 nucleotides: TGTGCCAGCAGCCGCGGGGGCCTTGGCGCAGATACGCAGTATTTT. Protein product: CASSRGGLGADTQYF. The chain carries TRBV2 and TRBJ2-3; D is perhaps TRBD2 (7 bases). V lost 6 bases, J lost 4 bases, and 17 bases lay in between. This CDR3 has 15 amino acids. CDR1 is SNHLY and CDR2 is FYNNEI in the germline V gene. Full variable domain (missing parts from reference TRBV2 and TRBJ2-3): EPEVTQTPSHQVTQMGQEVILRCVPISNHLYFYWYRQILGQKVEFLVSFYNNEISEKSEIFDDQFSVERPDGSNFTLKIRSTKLEDSAMYFCASSRGGLGADTQYFGPGTRLTVL.

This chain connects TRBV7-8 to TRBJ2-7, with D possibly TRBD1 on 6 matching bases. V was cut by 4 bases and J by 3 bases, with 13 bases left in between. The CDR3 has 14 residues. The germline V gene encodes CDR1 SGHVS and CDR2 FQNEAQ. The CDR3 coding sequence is TGTGCCAGCAGCTCCCCGGGACATAACTACGAGCAGTACTTC. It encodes CASSSPGHNYEQYF.

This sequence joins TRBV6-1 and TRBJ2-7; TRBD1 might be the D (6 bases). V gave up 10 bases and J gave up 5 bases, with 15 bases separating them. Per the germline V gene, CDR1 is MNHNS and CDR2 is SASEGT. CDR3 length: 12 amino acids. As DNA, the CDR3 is TGTGCCACCTCATACAGGGACCACGAGCAGTACTTC. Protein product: CATSYRDHEQYF.

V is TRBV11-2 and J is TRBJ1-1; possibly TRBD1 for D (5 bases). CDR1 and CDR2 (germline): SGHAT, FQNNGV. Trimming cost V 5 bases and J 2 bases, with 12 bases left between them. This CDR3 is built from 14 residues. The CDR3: CASSHAQVNTEAFF. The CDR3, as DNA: TGTGCCAGCAGCCATGCACAGGTCAACACTGAAGCTTTCTTT. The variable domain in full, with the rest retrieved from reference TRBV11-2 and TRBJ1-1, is EAGVAQSPRYKIIEKRQSVAFWCNPISGHATLYWYQQILGQGPKLLIQFQNNGVVDDSQLPKDRFSAERLKGVDSTLKIQPAKLEDSAVYLCASSHAQVNTEAFFGQGTRLTVV.

The CDR3 nucleotides read TGTGCCAGCAGTAACCCCAGGGTGAACACTGAAGCTTTCTTT. The encoded protein is CASSNPRVNTEAFF. This chain connects TRBV27 to TRBJ1-1; D might be TRBD1 (5 bases). The V end was cut by 5 bases, the J end by 0 bases, with 10 bases between. This CDR3 is 14 amino acids long. CDR1 and CDR2 from the germline V gene are MNHEY and SMNVEV (reference sequence).

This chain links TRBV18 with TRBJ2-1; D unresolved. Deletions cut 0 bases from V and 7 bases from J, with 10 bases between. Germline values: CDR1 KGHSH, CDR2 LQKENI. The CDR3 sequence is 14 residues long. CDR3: CASSPPNFLNEQFF. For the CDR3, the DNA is TGTGCCAGCTCACCACCGAACTTCCTAAATGAGCAGTTCTTC.